The clone carrying this T cell receptor (beta chain) has at least ten counts. The antigen is unknown. Every donor gave roughly 9.2 milliliters of peripheral blood. PBMCs were isolated at a quantity of at least 6 million per sample. The use of a sample-barcoded 5' primer and a J-beta primer mix characterized a second PCR of about 7 to 12 cycles. In TCRdb, the 5' RACE reads were re-called with MiXCR into one record per CDR3 protein. The profile shows around 670,000 distinct CDR3 sequences, approximately 30% of them singletons. The CDR3 consists of 14 residues. Per the germline V gene, CDR1 is DFQATT and CDR2 is SNEGSKA (reference sequence). V was shortened by 5 bases and J by 1 base, with 14 bases between the two germline ends. The sample belongs to a study of blood T cells in healthy people across ages. Overall study findings and caveats: Getting older went along with TCR beta diversity per million T cells dropping roughly linearly.

The source is a woman at least 80 years old in good health. The chain uses TRBV20-1 and TRBJ2-5; TRBD1 or TRBD2 may be the D gene (5 bases each). The sample was blood. CDR3 loop: CSACEGRFQETQYF. For the CDR3, the DNA is TGCAGTGCTTGCGAGGGGCGATTCCAAGAGACCCAGTACTTC.